These 9 T cell receptor beta chains came from one sample sequenced in a study of cytomegalovirus exposure and HLA in healthy donors. PCR involved 60 Vbeta and 13 Jbeta primers. This table comes from immunoSEQ multiplex PCR, and its TCRdb copy is limited to in-frame clones, with some not included. The table has about 190,000 clones, approximately 81% seen once. The sample comprised PBMCs. Receptors were obtained from a boy aged 10-17 years in good health and CMV-seronegative.

As regards this clone: Germline and junction disagree at one end, which may indicate a read error. The J gene is TRBJ2-3, the V gene TRBV7-9; D might be TRBD2 (6 bases). Germline values: CDR1 SEHNR, CDR2 FQNEAQ (reference sequence). This CDR3 region has 16 residues. The CDR3 is CSSSLGRGTRTDTQYF. CDR3 in DNA: TGTTCCAGCAGCTTAGGTCGGGGGACGAGGACAGATACGCAGTATTTT.

CDR3 region: CAWSVLGQPYEQYF. The CDR3 nucleotides are TGTGCCTGGAGTGTACTGGGACAGCCCTACGAGCAGTACTTC. This chain uses TRBV30 with TRBJ2-7; 7 bases fit TRBD1. Trimming at V came to 0 bases and at J to 2 bases, leaving 4 bases not matched to a gene. Germline lookup yields CDR1 GTSNPN and CDR2 SVGIG (reference sequence). This CDR3 is 14 amino acids long. The whole variable domain, remainder taken from reference TRBV30 and TRBJ2-7, is SQTIHQWPATLVQPVGSPLSLECTVEGTSNPNLYWYRQAAGRGLQLLFYSVGIGQISSEVPQNLSASRPQDRQFILSSKKLLLSDSGFYLCAWSVLGQPYEQYFGPGTRLTVT.

The chain recombines TRBV28 with TRBJ2-7; D possibly corresponds to TRBD2 (6 bases). Trimming shortened V by 6 bases and J by 3 bases, and 9 bases separated the two germline ends. Germline V gene lookup returns CDR1 MDHEN and CDR2 SYDVKM. The CDR3 consists of 12 residues. CDR3 protein: CASSGGVYEQYF. The CDR3 bases are TGTGCCAGCAGCGGGGGAGTCTACGAGCAGTACTTC.

This clone was observed a few times. This sequence joins TRBV18 and TRBJ2-3; D might be TRBD2 (6 bases). The V gene lost 4 bases and the J gene lost 2 bases, with 13 bases spanning the gap. In germline, CDR1 is KGHSH, CDR2 LQKENI. This CDR3 has 15 residues. The chain's CDR3 is CASSRTGVNTDTQYF. CDR3 coding DNA: TGTGCCAGCTCACGGACGGGGGTAAACACAGATACGCAGTATTTT.

The genes are TRBV19 and TRBJ1-1, with 8 nucleotides matching TRBD1. V shed 2 bases, J shed 4 bases, and the junction held 6 bases outside the gene matches. The CDR3 has 15 amino acids. The germline V gene encodes CDR1 LNHDA and CDR2 SQIVND (reference sequence). The CDR3 DNA reads as TGTGCCAGTAGTATACTCCAGGGGGCCGGCACTGAAGCTTTCTTT. Residues: CASSILQGAGTEAFF.

The chain couples TRBV27 to TRBJ2-7, with D possibly matching TRBD1 (6 bases). Per germline, CDR1 MNHEY and CDR2 SMNVEV (reference sequence). The CDR3 spans 16 residues. V lost 8 bases and J 7 bases, leaving 27 bases between the germline ends. The CDR3 DNA reads TGTGCCAGCGGCGCGTACAGGGACCTCCCTCCAGGGGAGCAGTACTTC. Translation: CASGAYRDLPPGEQYF.

The rearrangement links TRBV25-1 to TRBJ1-1, with no clear D. The CDR3 contains 15 residues. V was clipped by 0 bases and J by 2 bases, with 10 bases between them. The germline V gene has CDR1 MGHDK and CDR2 SYGVNS. The CDR3 protein is CASSEYRGSNTEAFF. The DNA of the CDR3 is TGTGCCAGCAGTGAATATAGAGGGTCAAACACTGAAGCTTTCTTT.

This sequence joins TRBV5-1 and TRBJ2-7; 7 bases map to TRBD1. V gave up 0 bases and J gave up 3 bases; unmatched junction bases: 6. CDR3 length equals 15 residues. Germline values: CDR1 SGHRS, CDR2 YFSETQ. This CDR3 is CASSLDGTDFYEQYF. CDR3 DNA: TGCGCCAGCAGCTTGGATGGGACAGACTTCTACGAGCAGTACTTC.

The chain uses TRBV9 and TRBJ1-1, with a tentative D call TRBD1 (5 bases). Germline CDR1 and CDR2: SGDLS and YYNGEE. V was trimmed by 1 base and J by 4 bases, leaving 8 bases between them. This CDR3 has 13 residues. The chain's CDR3 is CASSVLQGTEAFF. Written as DNA, the CDR3 is TGTGCCAGCAGCGTACTGCAGGGCACTGAAGCTTTCTTT.